This is a list of T cell receptor beta chains from one sample in a study of T cell repertoires in cytomegalovirus infection. One entry per CDR3 protein, called by TCRdb with MiXCR from the reads. This sample has roughly 720,000 distinct CDR3 sequences, with 35% found just once. Sequences were obtained from PBMCs. These receptors were taken from a human donor in good health (CMV status not recorded). Some clones in this sample may be carry-over from other donors' samples. The conserved cysteine and the conserved F or W are not part of the CDR3 here. The order of the fields is D gene, V gene, CDR3 protein. The D gene is left open where the match is weak.

NA,TRBV7-8,ASSLEEDTSYNEQF
NA,TRBV28,ASSPVLGAQPQH
TRBD1,TRBV28,ATRGYTEAF
NA,TRBV2,ASSDTLTYYNEQF
NA,TRBV2,ASSGDNQPQH
TRBD1,TRBV11-3,ASSEVGQSNTGELF
TRBD2,TRBV6-6,ASKLAGSYEQY
NA,TRBV12-3/TRBV12-4,ASRTTGPNTGELF
TRBD1,TRBV5-1,ASSFAGTGISDEQF
NA,TRBV12-5,ASGLSGSGTEAF
NA,TRBV4-2,ASSIEGRGAAGNTIY
NA,TRBV19,ASSIDRTASYT
NA,TRBV19,ASSISALGPYEQY
NA,TRBV2,ASSANRVTEAF
TRBD1,TRBV19,ASSLTGGTGVNYGYT
NA,TRBV6-5,ASSYSPGVQPQH
TRBD2,TRBV28,ASTLGGGAEQF
TRBD1,TRBV29-1,SVNRGGPTEAF